This entry features one T cell receptor beta chain sequence. What it binds is not known. The data were obtained in a study of identical twins. Study-wide points: Weaker excess twin sharing was seen among beta out-of-frame sequences. Researchers reported excess low generation probability among twin-shared out-of-frame alpha sequences.

The junction had 4 bases not matched to a gene; V was cut back by 3 bases and J by 5 bases. Per germline, CDR1 KGHSH and CDR2 LQKENI. The CDR3 has 15 amino acids. After template switching added a universal primer site, the resulting cDNA carried unique molecular identifiers. TCRdb called the 5' RACE reads again in MiXCR, with one record for every CDR3 protein. Of over 250,000 distinct CDR3 sequences in the sample, roughly 9.8% were seen once. The sample was also linked to a second study, of yellow fever vaccine responses in identical twins.

The J gene is TRBJ2-3, the V gene TRBV18; 11 nucleotides line up with TRBD2. The TCR originated in a woman between 18 and 29 years old in good health. Sequencing was done on a sample of CD8+ T cells sorted from blood. Here the CDR3 DNA reads TGTGCCAGCTCACCGACTAGCGGGAATTTAGATACGCAGTATTTT. Translation: CASSPTSGNLDTQYF.